The table lists the clone carrying this T cell receptor beta chain with many counts. TCR beta CDR3 amplification from genomic DNA was performed by two-round multiplex PCR. The use of primers specific to each TRBV and TRBJ gene characterized first-round PCR. TCRdb re-derived calls from the multiplex PCR reads in MiXCR, one entry per CDR3 protein. This table has tens of thousands of distinct CDR3 sequences, more than 20% appearing once. These data come from a study of prognosis after radiotherapy for stage I lung cancer. V lost 4 bases and J lost 0, with 16 bases in between. Germline-derived CDR1 and CDR2 are MNHEY and SVGEGT. The CDR3 runs to 17 residues. Investigators drew six milliliters of peripheral blood at each of two time points.

This TCR was sampled from a donor over 45 with non-small cell lung cancer. The V call is TRBV6-2 or TRBV6-3, the J call TRBJ1-5, with D unresolved. The sample consisted of PBMCs, taken before or after stereotactic body radiation therapy (not recorded which). CDR3 sequence (DNA): TGTGCCAGCAGTTTACCCTCGGCCGCTCATAGCAATCAGCCCCAGCATTTT. It encodes CASSLPSAAHSNQPQHF.